Included here is one T cell receptor beta chain sequence, with context. Its antigen is undetermined. Patients chosen for sequencing had shown CD8+CD57+ cell expansion by flow cytometry. There were no patients without severe acquired aplastic anemia. The study profiled TCR beta VDJ and CDR3 using genomic DNA as template. One entry per CDR3 protein results from TCRdb running MiXCR on the reads. Here the sample spans under 200,000 distinct CDR3 sequences, around half being singletons. This sample is drawn from a study of CD8+CD57+ T cells in acquired aplastic anemia. Study details: The mean DNA yield obtained from sorted CD4+ and CD8+ cells came to 3 to 3.5 ug.

V lost 4 bases and J lost 5, with 14 bases in between. Germline V gene sequence: CDR1 DFQATT, CDR2 SNEGSKA (reference sequence). The CDR3 totals 13 residues. Findings and limits, study-wide: In CD8+ cells, Simpson's diversity showed no significant difference between patients and controls. Both patients and controls carried the same twenty-nine CD8+ CDR3 sequences.

Sequencing was done on a sample of sorted CD4+, CD8+, or CD8+CD57+ T cells (not recorded which) from PBMCs. The TCR was taken from a human donor with aplastic anemia. J is TRBJ2-5 and V is TRBV20-1; D is unclear. CDR3 sequence: CSATRHPRETQYF. Written as DNA, the CDR3 is TGCAGTGCTACCAGACACCCCCGGGAGACCCAGTACTTC.